This TCR beta chain was found in a study of shared clonotypes between healthy human individuals. Study context: Per donor, three plates held CD4 naive cells, three held CD4 memory, two held CD8 naive and one held CD8 memory.

Data came from immunoSEQ multiplex PCR; TCRdb stores just in-frame clones and leaves some out. The sample contains 950,000 to 1,100,000 clones, around 78% of which appear only once. A remark on this clone: This CDR3 is also generated by other DNA sequences in the sample.

Trimming left V 0 bases short and J 5 bases short, with 11 bases between. CDR3 length: 15 amino acids. Germline CDR1 and CDR2: MNHNS and SASEGT. The source material was memory CD4+ T cells from PBMCs. As for subset: CD45RA-negative fraction. This TCR was sampled from a man aged 18 to 29 in good health. Some clones in this sample may be carry-over from other donors' samples. The chain has TRBV6-1 and TRBJ1-5, with D possibly being TRBD1 (5 bases). This CDR3 reads CASSEAGGVDQPQHF. The CDR3 nucleotides read TGTGCCAGCAGTGAAGCCGGAGGGGTGGATCAGCCCCAGCATTTT.